This passage covers 31 T cell receptor beta chains from one sample sequenced in a study of long-term antiretroviral therapy in people with HIV (dated by TCRdb to between 2021 and 2022). Sequencing of the TRB variable region was done with the immunoSEQ hsTCRB v3.0 assay at survey level resolution. The table comes from immuneACCESS by way of TCRdb, which keeps in-frame sequences with V and J called. Part of the clones is missing from these tables; in studies checked, under half for an unresolved V gene and the rest for unknown reasons. Recorded for this sample are 15,000 to 20,000 clones; roughly 90% of them occurred a single time. 13% of the sample belongs to the ten largest clones. The sequencing used unsorted PBMCs, collected 0.6 years after starting antiretroviral therapy. The origin of the receptors is a woman aged 40 to 55 with HIV.

J is TRBJ2-3 and V is TRBV6-6; 10 nucleotides line up with TRBD2. Trimming took 6 bases from V and 2 from J; bases not matched to a gene: 8. From germline, CDR1 is MNHNY and CDR2 SVGAGI (reference sequence). The length of the CDR3 is 16 residues. CDR3 DNA sequence: TGTGCCAGCAGCCTCCAGAGCGGGGGGGCCACAGATACGCAGTATTTT. The encoded protein is CASSLQSGGATDTQYF.

The J gene is TRBJ1-6, the V gene TRBV7-9; 10 bases match TRBD1. CDR1 and CDR2 from the germline V gene are SEHNR and FQNEAQ (reference sequence). Trimming at V came to 4 bases and at J to 9 bases, leaving 9 bases not matched to a gene. The length of the CDR3 is 16 residues. CDR3 bases: TGTGCCAGCAGCTCTATGGGACAGGGGAAGGGTTCACCCCTCCACTTT. Its protein product is CASSSMGQGKGSPLHF.

The J gene is TRBJ1-5, the V gene TRBV10-3; D is unclear. V dropped 0 bases and J dropped 0 bases, with 9 bases sitting between them. CDR1 and CDR2 from the germline V gene are ENHRY and SYGVKD. CDR3 length: 16 residues. As DNA, the CDR3 is TGTGCCATCAGTGAGTCGACCTGGGATAGCAATCAGCCCCAGCATTTT. It translates to CAISESTWDSNQPQHF.

V and J are TRBV5-4 and TRBJ1-5; D ambiguous. The germline V gene encodes CDR1 SGHNT and CDR2 YYREEE (reference sequence). CDR3 length equals 12 residues. The V and J ends lost 0 bases and 6 bases respectively, with 4 bases between them. This chain's CDR3 is CASSLDSQPQHF. Written as DNA, the CDR3 is TGTGCCAGCAGCTTGGACAGTCAGCCCCAGCATTTT.

The rearrangement links TRBV25-1 to TRBJ1-1; D unresolved. V was shortened by 3 bases and J by 11 bases, with 16 bases between the two germline ends. Germline lookup yields CDR1 MGHDK and CDR2 SYGVNS. This CDR3 region has 13 residues. The DNA of the CDR3 is TGTGCCAGCAGTGATCTTGACGGGAATCGGGCTTTCTTT. Its translation: CASSDLDGNRAFF.

This clone was detected a few times. The rearrangement joins TRBV6-5 to TRBJ2-2, with 9 nucleotides matching TRBD1. This CDR3 has 14 residues. Germline trimming cut 7 bases from V and 9 bases from J; bases unmatched to any gene: 9. Germline V gene data show CDR1 as MNHEY and CDR2 as SVGAGI. DNA for the CDR3: TGTGCCAGCAAGCGACAGGGGGATCGCCGGGAGCTGTTTTTT. It specifies CASKRQGDRRELFF.

This clone was observed a single time. The chain couples TRBV2 to TRBJ2-4; the D gene is possibly TRBD2 (5 bases). V shed 0 bases and J shed 3 bases, with 12 bases lying between them. The germline V gene encodes CDR1 SNHLY and CDR2 FYNNEI. The CDR3 length is 16 residues. CDR3 amino acids: CASSEALEGGKNIQYF. The CDR3 nucleotides are TGTGCCAGCAGTGAAGCGCTTGAGGGTGGCAAAAACATTCAGTACTTC.

The chain links TRBV27 to TRBJ2-2; TRBD2 might be the D (5 bases). Trimming removed 6 bases from V and 3 bases from J, with 17 bases in between. This CDR3 is built from 16 residues. Germline V gene data show CDR1 as MNHEY and CDR2 as SMNVEV (reference sequence). CDR3 sequence (DNA): TGTGCCAGCAGCACGACGGACGGACTCTACACCGGGGAGCTGTTTTTT. Its translation is CASSTTDGLYTGELFF.

This chain links TRBV30 with TRBJ1-2; possible D gene TRBD1, 5 bases. The germline V gene has CDR1 GTSNPN and CDR2 SVGIG (reference sequence). The CDR3 is 11 residues long. The ends were cut back, 8 bases at V and 7 bases at J, with 14 bases in the middle. CDR3 sequence: CANGPGGGYTF. The CDR3 nucleotides read TGTGCCAACGGTCCCGGGGGTGGCTACACCTTC.

The rearrangement uses TRBV6-5 and TRBJ1-3; unclear D gene. From germline, CDR1 is MNHEY and CDR2 SVGAGI. The V end was cut by 0 bases, the J end by 3 bases, with 12 bases between. The CDR3 length is 16 residues. The CDR3 bases are TGTGCCAGCAGTTACTCCCCGACTGGGCTTGGAAACACCATATATTTT. Protein product: CASSYSPTGLGNTIYF.

The chain combines TRBV6-1 with TRBJ2-3; no firm D call. Trimming pared 1 base from V and 0 bases from J, leaving 14 bases between. This CDR3 has 17 amino acids. Germline CDR1 reads MNHNS; CDR2 reads SASEGT. The CDR3 nucleotides read TGTGCCAGCAGTGAAGGTGTTTTGACGCGGAGCACAGATACGCAGTATTTT. It encodes CASSEGVLTRSTDTQYF.

The gene calls are TRBV2 and TRBJ1-6; 7 bases line up with TRBD1. Germline V gene data show CDR1 as SNHLY and CDR2 as FYNNEI. This CDR3 has 17 amino acids. V lost 2 bases and J lost 1; bases outside the gene matches: 5. The chain's CDR3 is CASSEISGQSYNSPLHF. The CDR3 DNA sequence: TGTGCCAGCAGTGAAATTTCGGGACAGTCCTATAATTCACCCCTCCACTTT.

The V gene is TRBV29-1, the J gene TRBJ2-7; D remains ambiguous. Looked up from germline, CDR1 is SQVTM and CDR2 is ANQGSEA. Trimming left V 6 bases short and J 5 bases short, with 14 bases between. The CDR3 runs to 12 residues. Here the CDR3 reads CSVSTAADEQYF. CDR3 coding DNA: TGCAGCGTCTCAACCGCGGCCGACGAGCAGTACTTC.

The rearrangement links TRBV9 to TRBJ1-6, with D unresolved. Trimming shortened V by 0 bases and J by 10 bases, and 14 bases separated the two germline ends. The CDR3 is 15 residues long. Germline CDR1 SGDLS, CDR2 YYNGEE. The CDR3 region is CASSVVPDAESPLHF. The CDR3, as DNA: TGTGCCAGCAGCGTAGTACCGGATGCCGAATCACCCCTCCACTTT.

The chain has TRBV6-6 and TRBJ1-2; 7 bases line up with TRBD1. The CDR3 has 15 residues. J lost 1 base, V lost 5 bases, and 7 bases had no gene match. Per the germline V gene, CDR1 is MNHNY and CDR2 is SVGAGI (reference sequence). CDR3 DNA: TGTGCCAGCAGTAAGGACAGGATCCTTAACTATGGCTACACCTTC. Translation: CASSKDRILNYGYTF.

The rearrangement uses TRBV6-5 and TRBJ2-7; possibly TRBD1 for D (5 bases). This CDR3 comprises 11 residues. Trimming stripped 6 bases from V and 3 bases from J, with 6 bases between. The germline V gene encodes CDR1 MNHEY and CDR2 SVGAGI. This chain's CDR3 is CASRQGYEQYF. Here the CDR3 DNA reads TGTGCCAGCAGGCAGGGCTACGAGCAGTACTTC.

V is TRBV6-1 and J is TRBJ2-7, with TRBD1 as a possible D gene (6 bases). Per germline, CDR1 MNHNS and CDR2 SASEGT. The V end was cut by 7 bases, the J end by 6 bases, with 22 bases between. The CDR3 sequence is 15 residues long. The CDR3 loop is CASTRTGTQTPEQYF. For the CDR3, the DNA is TGTGCCAGCACCAGAACAGGGACGCAAACTCCCGAGCAGTACTTC.

This clone was recorded a few times. The chain joins TRBV19 to TRBJ1-1; 7 nucleotides align to TRBD1. Germline-derived CDR1 and CDR2 are LNHDA and SQIVND (reference sequence). The CDR3 totals 14 residues. With V trimmed by 5 bases and J by 4 bases, 7 bases remained unmatched. In nucleotides, the CDR3 is TGTGCCAGTAGTCTCGGGACAGTGGGCACTGAAGCTTTCTTT. Protein product: CASSLGTVGTEAFF.

The rearrangement uses TRBV7-2 and TRBJ1-2; 12 bases agree with TRBD1. This CDR3 has 15 amino acids. The V gene end was trimmed by 5 bases and the J gene end by 4 bases; junction bases not matched to a gene: 5. Germline-derived CDR1 and CDR2 are SGHTA and FQGNSA. CDR3 region: CASSPGTGGVYGYTF. DNA of the CDR3: TGTGCCAGCAGCCCAGGGACAGGGGGCGTCTATGGCTACACCTTC. The variable domain in full, with the rest retrieved from reference TRBV7-2 and TRBJ1-2, is GAGVSQSPSNKVTEKGKDVELRCDPISGHTALYWYRQSLGQGLEFLIYFQGNSAPDKSGLPSDRFSAERTGGSVSTLTIQRTQQEDSAVYLCASSPGTGGVYGYTFGSGTRLTVV.

The V and J genes are TRBV28 and TRBJ1-2, with D uncertain. In germline, CDR1 is MDHEN, CDR2 SYDVKM. V was pared by 4 bases and J by 2 bases, with 14 bases between. The CDR3 has 15 amino acids. CDR3 DNA: TGTGCCAGCAGTTCGCAGGCTATGAACAACTATGGCTACACCTTC. Protein product: CASSSQAMNNYGYTF.

This clone was detected once. The chain combines TRBV5-1 with TRBJ1-1, with D possibly TRBD1 on 6 matching bases. The CDR3 has 17 amino acids. Germline CDR1 is SGHRS and CDR2 is YFSETQ. V lost 4 bases, J lost 1 base, and 20 bases lay in between. CDR3 coding DNA: TGCGCCAGCAGCCGCCGAGGGGGGGTCGGGGGGAACACTGAAGCTTTCTTT. Translation gives CASSRRGGVGGNTEAFF.

This chain connects TRBV29-1 to TRBJ1-3; 7 bases are shared with TRBD1. Germline-derived CDR1 and CDR2 are SQVTM and ANQGSEA. V was clipped by 2 bases and J by 5 bases; unmatched bases: 3. CDR3 length equals 13 residues. The CDR3 bases are TGCAGCGTTGAACTACAGGGGCGAAACACCATATATTTT. Its protein product is CSVELQGRNTIYF.

The CDR3 loop reads CASSQFGLVETQYF. Written as DNA, the CDR3 is TGCGCCAGCAGCCAATTTGGACTAGTTGAGACCCAGTACTTC. J is TRBJ2-5 and V is TRBV4-1, with 7 bases matching TRBD2. V was clipped by 2 bases and J by 5 bases; unmatched bases: 5. CDR1 is MGHRA and CDR2 is YSYEKL in the germline V gene. This CDR3 region has 14 residues.

The chain recombines TRBV10-3 with TRBJ1-6, with a weak D call TRBD1 (6 bases). The CDR3 covers 13 residues. The germline gives CDR1 ENHRY, CDR2 SYGVKD. Trimming took 8 bases from V and 8 from J, leaving 13 bases between them. CDR3 amino acids: CAIRPEGDSPLHF. The CDR3 DNA follows: TGTGCCATCCGTCCGGAGGGGGATTCACCCCTCCACTTT.

The rearrangement links TRBV14 to TRBJ1-1, with D hard to call. CDR3 length: 13 residues. The ends were cut back, 5 bases at V and 1 base at J, with 8 bases in the middle. Germline CDR1 is SGHDN and CDR2 is FVKESK. The CDR3 bases are TGTGCCAGCAGCAAACACGAGAACACTGAAGCTTTCTTT. It specifies CASSKHENTEAFF. Filled out from reference TRBV14 and TRBJ1-1, the complete variable domain reads EAGVTQFPSHSVIEKGQTVTLRCDPISGHDNLYWYRRVMGKEIKFLLHFVKESKQDESGMPNNRFLAERTGGTYSTLKVQPAELEDSGVYFCASSKHENTEAFFGQGTRLTVV.

This clone was recorded a few times. The rearrangement joins TRBV6-5 to TRBJ1-4; 7 bases match TRBD1. With V trimmed by 5 bases and J by 7 bases, 10 bases remained unmatched. CDR1 MNHEY and CDR2 SVGAGI come from the germline V gene. The CDR3 is made up of 15 amino acids. The CDR3 nucleotides are TGTGCCAGCAGTAATATACAGGGGTTAGGTGAAAAACTGTTTTTT. This sequence encodes CASSNIQGLGEKLFF.

This clone has more than one count but fewer than ten. V is TRBV6-5 and J is TRBJ1-2; TRBD1 agrees at 10 bases. Per germline, CDR1 MNHEY and CDR2 SVGAGI. The J segment lost 5 bases and the V segment lost 3 bases, leaving 6 bases of the junction unmatched. The CDR3 runs 15 residues. CDR3 nucleotides: TGTGCCAGCAGTTATCCGGGACAGGGGACTTATGGCTACACCTTC. Protein: CASSYPGQGTYGYTF.

The J gene is TRBJ2-3, the V gene TRBV4-3, with 10 bases fitting TRBD2. Unmatched junction bases numbered 10, after V lost 0 bases and J lost 7 bases. This CDR3 spans 17 amino acids. From germline, CDR1 is LGHNA and CDR2 YSLEER. Here the CDR3 reads CASSQDAQRGGVYTQYF. The CDR3, as DNA: TGCGCCAGCAGCCAAGATGCACAGCGGGGGGGCGTGTATACGCAGTATTTT.

The sample holds one count of this clone. The V call is TRBV4-3, the J call TRBJ1-6; no definite D call. Trimming pared 1 base from V and 10 bases from J, leaving 14 bases between. The CDR3 runs to 15 residues. CDR1 and CDR2 from the germline V gene are LGHNA and YSLEER. The CDR3 loop is CASSQALVSGSPLHF. The CDR3 coding sequence is TGCGCCAGCAGCCAAGCCCTCGTGTCGGGATCACCCCTCCACTTT.

This chain connects TRBV27 to TRBJ2-3; 9 bases fit TRBD1. CDR3 length: 15 residues. With 5 bases clipped from V and 5 bases from J, the junction kept 8 bases outside the gene matches. From germline, CDR1 is MNHEY and CDR2 SMNVEV (reference sequence). Here the CDR3 reads CASSPGTGPIDTQYF. The CDR3 DNA is TGTGCCAGCAGTCCAGGGACAGGGCCGATAGATACGCAGTATTTT.

The V and J genes are TRBV30 and TRBJ2-6; D possibly matches TRBD1 or TRBD2 (6 bases each). The CDR3 has 18 residues. V lost 1 base and J lost 2, with 18 bases in between. Per the germline V gene, CDR1 is GTSNPN and CDR2 is SVGIG (reference sequence). CDR3 sequence reads: CAWSARQPGGPGANVLTF. The CDR3 DNA follows: TGTGCCTGGAGTGCCCGACAGCCCGGGGGCCCTGGGGCCAACGTCCTGACTTTC.